The 20 T cell receptor beta chains presented below share a single source sample, sequenced in a study of neoadjuvant anti-PD-1 for oral cavity cancer. Repertoires were generated with immunoSEQ multiplex PCR, while TCRdb's copy carries only in-frame clones and drops some. The sample consists of more than 12,000 clones, more than 65% of them appearing once. The input for sequencing was PBMCs, taken before nivolumab (anti-PD-1) treatment. These receptors came from a person aged 40-85 years with oral cavity squamous cell carcinoma.

The chain recombines TRBV10-3 with TRBJ2-1; TRBD2 matches at 8 bases. V was pared by 2 bases and J by 5 bases, with 5 bases of the junction left unmatched. The CDR3 contains 15 residues. In germline, CDR1 is ENHRY, CDR2 SYGVKD. In nucleotides, the CDR3 is TGTGCCATCAGTGAGAGACTAGCGAGACACAATGAGCAGTTCTTC. The encoded protein is CAISERLARHNEQFF.

This chain connects TRBV6-5 to TRBJ1-2, with no clear D. Germline CDR1 MNHEY, CDR2 SVGAGI. The CDR3 extends over 16 amino acids. Trimming cost V 0 bases and J 0 bases, with 11 bases left between them. CDR3 loop: CASSYSMGLTNYGYTF. The CDR3 nucleotides read TGTGCCAGCAGTTACTCCATGGGCCTGACTAACTATGGCTACACCTTC.

The V and J genes are TRBV19 and TRBJ1-1; no reliable D call. In germline, CDR1 is LNHDA, CDR2 SQIVND (reference sequence). This CDR3 has 17 residues. V lost 5 bases to trimming and J lost 4 bases, with 23 bases between them. The CDR3 DNA reads as TGTGCCAGTAGTCTTTCTACAGTACTCCTTCGGGGCACTGAAGCTTTCTTT. As protein: CASSLSTVLLRGTEAFF.

This clone showed up just once. The chain employs TRBV9 and TRBJ2-1; tentatively, D is TRBD1 or TRBD2 (6 bases each). Trimming stripped 4 bases from V and 4 bases from J, with 12 bases between. This CDR3 is 14 amino acids long. The germline V gene has CDR1 SGDLS and CDR2 YYNGEE. CDR3 protein: CASSRGTTYNEQFF. CDR3 nucleotide sequence: TGTGCCAGCAGCCGCGGGACAACGTACAATGAGCAGTTCTTC.

The chain recombines TRBV5-5 with TRBJ2-7; 12 nucleotides match TRBD2. Germline V gives CDR1 SGHKS, CDR2 YYEKEE (reference sequence). The V segment lost 5 bases and the J segment 7 bases; nucleotides outside the gene matches: 7. This CDR3 region has 14 residues. DNA of the CDR3: TGTGCCAGCAGAAGACTAGCGGGAGCGGATGAGCAGTACTTC. This sequence encodes CASRRLAGADEQYF.

This chain joins TRBV2 and TRBJ1-6, with TRBD1 as a possible D gene (6 bases). V was shortened by 10 bases and J by 6 bases, with 19 bases between the two germline ends. Per the germline V gene, CDR1 is SNHLY and CDR2 is FYNNEI. The CDR3 consists of 15 residues. The CDR3: CANNDRISSNSPLHF. In DNA form, the CDR3 reads TGTGCCAACAACGACAGGATTTCTTCTAATTCACCCCTCCACTTT.

The V gene is TRBV11-2, the J gene TRBJ1-2; D gene ambiguous. There are 15 residues in the CDR3. The germline CDR1 and CDR2 sequences are SGHAT and FQNNGV. V lost 5 bases and J lost 3, with 16 bases in between. The CDR3 spells CASSPRRVQDYGYTF. For the CDR3, the DNA is TGTGCCAGCAGCCCTAGAAGGGTCCAAGACTATGGCTACACCTTC. Filled out from reference TRBV11-2 and TRBJ1-2, the complete variable domain reads EAGVAQSPRYKIIEKRQSVAFWCNPISGHATLYWYQQILGQGPKLLIQFQNNGVVDDSQLPKDRFSAERLKGVDSTLKIQPAKLEDSAVYLCASSPRRVQDYGYTFGSGTRLTVV.

J is TRBJ1-5 and V is TRBV6-1; D remains unclear. Germline CDR1 is MNHNS and CDR2 is SASEGT. This CDR3 is built from 14 residues. Trimming cost V 3 bases and J 0 bases, with 6 bases left between them. As DNA, the CDR3 is TGTGCCAGCAGTGACGGCTATAGCAATCAGCCCCAGCATTTT. Translation gives CASSDGYSNQPQHF.

The rearrangement uses TRBV6-1 and TRBJ2-4, with D possibly called TRBD1 or TRBD2 (6 bases each). Germline CDR1 reads MNHNS; CDR2 reads SASEGT. The CDR3 contains 15 residues. V gave up 3 bases and J gave up 2 bases, with 11 bases separating them. The CDR3 DNA sequence: TGTGCCAGCAGTGACGGGGGCGCGTCCAAAAACATTCAGTACTTC. The encoded protein is CASSDGGASKNIQYF.

J is TRBJ1-1 and V is TRBV7-3; possibly TRBD1 for D (6 bases). The CDR3 covers 14 residues. Trimming took 5 bases from V and 0 from J, leaving 10 bases between them. The germline CDR1 and CDR2 sequences are SGHTA and FQGTGA. In DNA, the CDR3 is TGTGCCAGCAGCGTCCAGGGGATGAACACTGAAGCTTTCTTT. This sequence encodes CASSVQGMNTEAFF.

The chain joins TRBV19 to TRBJ2-2; TRBD1 agrees at 8 bases. V lost 8 bases, J lost 7 bases, and 12 bases stayed unmatched. Germline loops: CDR1 LNHDA, CDR2 SQIVND (reference sequence). CDR3 size: 15 residues. The DNA of the CDR3 is TGTGCCAGTCAACGACAGGGGATGCGCGGCGGGGAGCTGTTTTTT. This gives the protein CASQRQGMRGGELFF.

The rearrangement links TRBV30 to TRBJ1-1, with D unresolved. Deletions cut 0 bases from V and 1 base from J, with 6 bases between. This CDR3 comprises 13 residues. Looked up from germline, CDR1 is GTSNPN and CDR2 is SVGIG (reference sequence). The DNA of the CDR3 is TGTGCCTGGAGTGTCGGGCCGAACACTGAAGCTTTCTTT. This encodes CAWSVGPNTEAFF.

The gene calls are TRBV5-6 and TRBJ1-6; a possible D gene is TRBD1 (5 bases). The CDR3 covers 15 residues. Germline loops: CDR1 SGHDT, CDR2 YYEEEE. The V end lost 0 bases, the J end lost 8 bases, and 12 bases lay between the germline ends. In DNA, the CDR3 is TGTGCCAGCAGCTTGGTGGGGGAGCGTGATTCACCCCTCCACTTT. This gives the protein CASSLVGERDSPLHF.

The chain combines TRBV7-9 with TRBJ2-1; unclear D gene. This CDR3 is built from 12 residues. Trimming pared 2 bases from V and 6 bases from J, leaving 5 bases between. Germline-derived CDR1 and CDR2 are SEHNR and FQNEAQ (reference sequence). The CDR3: CASSLLSNEQFF. Written as DNA, the CDR3 is TGTGCCAGCAGCTTATTAAGCAATGAGCAGTTCTTC.

This chain uses TRBV6-1 with TRBJ2-3; 9 bases are shared with TRBD2. The germline V gene has CDR1 MNHNS and CDR2 SASEGT. The CDR3 contains 15 residues. V dropped 4 bases and J dropped 4; count of bases not matched to a gene: 6. The CDR3: CASSAPGLASDTQYF. CDR3 nucleotides: TGTGCCAGCAGTGCACCGGGACTAGCTTCAGATACGCAGTATTTT.

The chain uses TRBV11-2 and TRBJ2-2; D is undetermined. With 5 bases removed from V and 6 bases from J, the gap between germline ends came to 7 bases. The V gene's germline CDR1 is SGHAT and CDR2 FQNNGV. This CDR3 is built from 12 residues. Here the CDR3 reads CASSRYAGELFF. The CDR3 DNA reads TGTGCCAGCAGCCGGTATGCCGGGGAGCTGTTTTTT.

V usage is TRBV4-1 and J usage is TRBJ2-5; 10 bases match TRBD1. Germline V gene lookup returns CDR1 MGHRA and CDR2 YSYEKL. This CDR3 comprises 17 residues. With 1 base clipped from V and 4 bases from J, the junction kept 9 bases outside the gene matches. This CDR3 is CASSQVGTRDRGETQYF. The CDR3 region has the DNA TGCGCCAGCAGCCAAGTAGGGACCAGGGACAGGGGAGAGACCCAGTACTTC.

The V call is TRBV4-1, the J call TRBJ1-3, with a weak D call TRBD1 (5 bases). The CDR3 sequence is 16 residues long. CDR1 is MGHRA and CDR2 is YSYEKL in the germline V gene. V lost 0 bases, J lost 0 bases, and 9 bases lay in between. CDR3 nucleotides: TGCGCCAGCAGCCAAGAAGGGGTTCTCTCTGGAAACACCATATATTTT. Translated, it gives CASSQEGVLSGNTIYF.

There are a few counts of this clone. The chain employs TRBV6-1 and TRBJ1-1; no firm D call. The germline V gene has CDR1 MNHNS and CDR2 SASEGT. V lost 5 bases and J 0 bases, leaving 7 bases between the germline ends. The CDR3 is 13 amino acids. DNA for the CDR3: TGTGCCAGCAGTAGTGACATGAACACTGAAGCTTTCTTT. Translated: CASSSDMNTEAFF.

V gene TRBV6-5 combines with J gene TRBJ2-7; weak D call: TRBD1 (6 bases). CDR1 MNHEY and CDR2 SVGAGI come from the germline V gene. V was cut by 5 bases and J by 7 bases, with 21 bases left in between. The CDR3 extends over 15 amino acids. The CDR3 sequence is CASSRLQGKGWEQYF. CDR3 nucleotides: TGTGCCAGCAGTCGGTTGCAGGGGAAAGGTTGGGAGCAGTACTTC.